Following are 3 T cell receptor beta chains from one sample sequenced in a study of blood T cell repertoires in COVID-19. Sequencing used immunoSEQ multiplex PCR; TCRdb keeps in-frame clones, though not all of them. The table has some 210,000 clones, over 75% seen once. The source material was PBMCs or T cells enriched from blood (not recorded which). The receptors here all came from a man aged 35 to 55 who had recovered from COVID-19.

This chain links TRBV6-5 with TRBJ1-2; 7 nucleotides align to TRBD1. Losses at the gene ends were 7 bases for V and 4 bases for J; bases not matched to a gene: 3. Germline CDR1 and CDR2: MNHEY and SVGAGI. CDR3 length: 12 amino acids. The CDR3 nucleotides are TGTGCCAGCAAAGGGGGCGGCTATGGCTACACCTTC. It yields the protein CASKGGGYGYTF.

This clone has at least ten counts. The rearrangement uses TRBV5-1 and TRBJ1-1, with 8 bases that match TRBD1. Trimming took 4 bases from V and 1 from J; bases not matched to a gene: 12. CDR3 length: 17 amino acids. CDR1 and CDR2 from the germline V gene are SGHRS and YFSETQ. CDR3 coding DNA: TGCGCCAGCAGCCCGTGGACAGGGAAGACTTCGAACACTGAAGCTTTCTTT. It codes for CASSPWTGKTSNTEAFF.

The chain carries TRBV11-2 and TRBJ2-2, with D maybe TRBD2 (5 bases). The CDR3 runs 16 residues. V lost 1 base and J 1 base, leaving 10 bases between the germline ends. CDR1 is SGHAT, CDR2 FQNNGV, per germline. CDR3 residues: CASSLVPGVNTGELFF. The DNA of the CDR3 is TGTGCCAGCAGCTTAGTGCCCGGGGTGAACACCGGGGAGCTGTTTTTT.